The 12 T cell receptor beta chains below all came from one sample that was sequenced in a study of blood T cell repertoires in COVID-19. The table came from immunoSEQ multiplex PCR; TCRdb's copy has only in-frame clones and leaves some out. In the table there are some 200,000 clones, around nine tenths of which are singletons. The sequenced sample consisted of peripheral blood. The origin of the receptors is a man aged 18 to 30 with active or convalescent COVID-19.

This sequence joins TRBV27 and TRBJ1-2; D is ambiguous. Per the germline V gene, CDR1 is MNHEY and CDR2 is SMNVEV (reference sequence). This CDR3 is built from 15 residues. Trimming removed 2 bases at V and 4 bases at J, with 14 bases between. CDR3 DNA: TGTGCCAGCAGTTTAAGTGTGAGGGAGGGCTATGGCTACACCTTC. Protein sequence: CASSLSVREGYGYTF.

V gene TRBV10-1 combines with J gene TRBJ1-1; unclear D gene. The germline gives CDR1 WNHNN, CDR2 SYGVQD (reference sequence). There are 13 residues in the CDR3. Trimming left V 4 bases short and J 6 bases short, with 12 bases between. The CDR3 spells CASSASGRPEAFF. CDR3 in DNA: TGCGCCAGCAGTGCGTCCGGGAGGCCTGAAGCTTTCTTT.

The J gene is TRBJ2-4, the V gene TRBV2; 8 positions agree with TRBD1. There are 18 residues in the CDR3. CDR1 and CDR2 from the germline V gene are SNHLY and FYNNEI. V was pared by 4 bases and J by 3 bases, with 14 bases of the junction left unmatched. CDR3 sequence: CASSGDITGGLDKNIQYF. The CDR3 DNA reads as TGTGCCAGCAGTGGGGATATAACAGGGGGTTTAGACAAAAACATTCAGTACTTC.

The gene calls are TRBV27 and TRBJ1-4, with D possibly being TRBD1 (6 bases). The ends were cut back, 8 bases at V and 10 bases at J, with 23 bases in the middle. Germline lookup yields CDR1 MNHEY and CDR2 SMNVEV (reference sequence). This CDR3 spans 15 amino acids. The CDR3 DNA reads as TGTGCCAGCGCCTGGGGGGGGGCCCAATCTCGAAAACTGTTTTTT. It translates to CASAWGGAQSRKLFF.

This chain joins TRBV27 and TRBJ2-7; 9 bases map to TRBD1. J was trimmed by 7 bases and V by 5 bases; bases with no gene match: 15. The CDR3 has 16 residues. CDR1 is MNHEY and CDR2 is SMNVEV in the germline V gene (reference sequence). In DNA form, the CDR3 reads TGTGCCAGCAGTGGGAACAGGGGGCAAAGGCGGGGGGAGCAGTACTTC. Translating it yields CASSGNRGQRRGEQYF.

In its sample, this clone was seen once. This chain connects TRBV2 to TRBJ2-1; 11 bases align to TRBD2. This CDR3 spans 14 amino acids. CDR1 and CDR2 (germline): SNHLY, FYNNEI. Trimming at V came to 3 bases and at J to 5 bases, leaving 0 bases not matched to a gene. The CDR3 is CASSEGLADNEQFF. The CDR3 region has the DNA TGTGCCAGCAGTGAGGGACTAGCGGACAATGAGCAGTTCTTC.

The V and J genes are TRBV27 and TRBJ1-1; D gene uncertain. The germline V gene has CDR1 MNHEY and CDR2 SMNVEV (reference sequence). V was pared by 6 bases and J by 3 bases, with 17 bases between. This CDR3 region has 15 residues. The DNA of the CDR3 is TGTGCCAGCAGCGGCAGCGCGGCCGAGGACACTGAAGCTTTCTTT. Its translation is CASSGSAAEDTEAFF.

With respect to this clone: An end of the junction differs from the germline gene, which may be a read error. The V gene is TRBV7-2, the J gene TRBJ1-2; 9 bases are a match to TRBD1. The CDR3 has 12 amino acids. Germline CDR1 reads SGHTA; CDR2 reads FQGNSA. The chain's CDR3 is CASSYGQGYLGF. Here the CDR3 DNA reads TGTGCCAGCAGTTATGGACAGGGGTATTTGGGGTTC.

The genes are TRBV5-6 and TRBJ1-5; 7 bases line up with TRBD1. The CDR3 contains 16 residues. The germline gives CDR1 SGHDT, CDR2 YYEEEE. V lost 0 bases to trimming and J lost 0 bases; unmatched junction nucleotides: 3. For the CDR3, the DNA is TGTGCCAGCAGCTTGGGCAGGGGGGTTAGCAATCAGCCCCAGCATTTT. Its protein product is CASSLGRGVSNQPQHF.

The chain couples TRBV28 to TRBJ1-4; tentative D call: TRBD1 (6 bases). The germline V and J ends were trimmed by 2 bases and 15 bases, with 25 bases remaining between them. Germline V gene lookup returns CDR1 MDHEN and CDR2 SYDVKM. This CDR3 has 16 amino acids. In nucleotides, the CDR3 is TGTGCCAGCAGTTTAACCCCCGGAGGGAAGGGGGGGGTGGTGTTTTTT. Residues: CASSLTPGGKGGVVFF.

Points on this clone: The junction departs from germline at one end; a sequencing error may be responsible. CDR3 nucleotide sequence: TGTGCCAGTAGTACCCTGAGGTTCTACGATGAGCAGTTCTTC. Amino acid sequence: CASSTLRFYDEQFF. The chain employs TRBV19 and TRBJ2-1; no clear D. Per the germline V gene, CDR1 is LNHDA and CDR2 is SQIVND (reference sequence). The CDR3 loop spans 14 amino acids.

The chain joins TRBV10-1 to TRBJ2-7; 9 bases are shared with TRBD1. CDR3 length equals 15 residues. In germline, CDR1 is WNHNN, CDR2 SYGVQD (reference sequence). Germline trimming cut 2 bases from V and 1 base from J; bases unmatched to any gene: 3. CDR3 bases: TGCGCCAGCAGTGAGGGACAGGGGTTTTCCTACGAGCAGTACTTC. Its protein product is CASSEGQGFSYEQYF.